A selection of T cell receptor beta chains follows, all from one sample in a study of CD8+ T cells in alopecia areata. Clones were read by immunoSEQ multiplex PCR, and TCRdb kept only the in-frame ones, dropping some. The table includes some 180,000 clones, 51% detected once. The material sequenced was CD8+ T cells sorted from blood, taken around week 52, from a patient treated with tofacitinib. These receptor sequences come from a human donor with alopecia areata. Both conserved end residues are part of each CDR3. Each record gives: D gene, clone size, J gene, V gene, CDR3 DNA, CDR3 protein. A D gene is named only where the DNA matches it firmly. Only part of the rows carry a size: once, few, many, or a class if the clone is expanded.

NA	NA	TRBJ2-7	TRBV4-2	TGTGCCAGCAGCAAAGGGGGGGAGAGCTACGAGCAGTACTTC	CASSKGGESYEQYF
TRBD2	NA	TRBJ2-5	TRBV4-2	TGTGCCAGCAGCCAAATGACTAGCGGGGGCCTCCAAGAGACCCAGTACTTC	CASSQMTSGGLQETQYF
TRBD1	NA	TRBJ1-1	TRBV5-1	TGCGCCAGCAGCTTCACCCCGACAGGGTTGCACACTGAAGCTTTCTTT	CASSFTPTGLHTEAFF
NA	NA	TRBJ1-6	TRBV7-3	TGTGCCAGCAGCTTAGTTGGGGGTGGGTCACCCCTCCACTTT	CASSLVGGGSPLHF
NA	NA	TRBJ2-1	TRBV7-2	TGTGCCAGCAGCTTACGCGACTTCGTACATGAGCAGTTCTTC	CASSLRDFVHEQFF
NA	NA	TRBJ1-2	TRBV21-1	TGTGCCAGCAGCAAAGTAGTCTCGATGATATATGGCTACACCTTC	CASSKVVSMIYGYTF
TRBD2	NA	TRBJ2-7	TRBV9	TGTGCCAGCTCATCGGGAGGGGAGGCCTACGAGCAGTACTTC	CASSSGGEAYEQYF
NA	NA	TRBJ2-5	TRBV7-3	TGTGCCAGCAGCAACAGGGCGTCTGAGACCCAGTACTTC	CASSNRASETQYF
TRBD1	few	TRBJ1-5	TRBV6-5	TGTGCCAGCAGTCCCGGGACAGGGGTCAATCAGCCCCAGCATTTT	CASSPGTGVNQPQHF
NA	NA	TRBJ2-1	TRBV27	TGTGCCAGCAGTTTATGGGGGCTCAATGAGCAGTTCTTC	CASSLWGLNEQFF
NA	NA	TRBJ2-7	TRBV29-1	TGCAGCGTTCCGATAGGATACGAGCAGTACTTC	CSVPIGYEQYF
TRBD2	NA	TRBJ2-5	TRBV4-1	TGCGCCAGCAGCGAACGGACTAGGGAGTTGATAGAGACCCAGTACTTC	CASSERTRELIETQYF
NA	NA	TRBJ2-7	TRBV29-1	TGCAGCGTTGGTGCAGGCCAATCCTACGAGCAGTACTTC	CSVGAGQSYEQYF
NA	NA	TRBJ2-5	TRBV23-1	TGCGCCAGCAGTAGACAGACACCCAGGAGAGCCCAGTACTTC	CASSRQTPRRAQYF
NA	NA	TRBJ2-1	TRBV5-4	TGTGCCAGCAGCTTTGAGAGTTACAATGAGCAGTTCTTC	CASSFESYNEQFF
TRBD2	NA	TRBJ2-1	TRBV7-9	TGTGCCAGCAGCGCCCCGGGACTAGCGGATTACAATGAGCAGTTCTTC	CASSAPGLADYNEQFF
NA	few	TRBJ2-1	TRBV7-2	TGTGCCAGCAGCTTAGCGTTCGCGGGGTGGGGGTTCTTC	CASSLAFAGWGFF
NA	NA	TRBJ2-3	TRBV11-2	TGTGCCAGCAGCTTCGATGGAGATACGCAGTATTTT	CASSFDGDTQYF